The following is a T cell receptor (beta chain) sequence with its context. The antigen is not known. This entry comes from a study of T cell responses to AZD1222 COVID-19 vaccine. V lost 0 bases to trimming and J lost 3 bases, with 8 bases between them. This CDR3 is 14 amino acids long. Germline CDR1 and CDR2: LGHNA and YSLEER. Notes on the study in general: The study sampled repertoires only after the peak T cell response. Reportedly, nearly half the spike-specific TCRs target unmutated variant regions.

Clones were sequenced by immunoSEQ multiplex PCR, and TCRdb holds only the in-frame ones, with some missing. Of roughly 250,000 clones in the sample, approximately 95% were seen once. This clonotype was obtained from an adult in good health. The chain joins TRBV4-3 to TRBJ1-2; D remains ambiguous. The input for sequencing was peripheral blood, taken on day 0 of AZD1222 vaccination. The CDR3 spells CASSQDLEDYGYTF. Here the CDR3 DNA reads TGCGCCAGCAGCCAAGATTTGGAGGACTATGGCTACACCTTC.